The clone carrying this T cell receptor (beta chain) appeared a few times. Its antigen is not known. Time point specified: cycle 4 day 1 (C4D1), after 5 to 7 weeks of nivolumab. Every patient experienced relapse after autologous stem cell transplantation, and brentuximab vedotin exposure varied. Negative magnetic selection isolated CD4+ T cells from thawed PBMCs. Method: immunoSEQ multiplex PCR; TCRdb's copy keeps in-frame clones and lacks some. This table holds around 28,000 clones, 80% to 90% found once. The CDR3 sequence is 15 residues long. The J segment lost 3 bases and the V segment lost 6 bases, leaving 4 bases of the junction unmatched. Germline lookup yields CDR1 LGHNT and CDR2 FRNRAP. The data originate from a study of PD-1 blockade in classical Hodgkin lymphoma. Whole-study findings and limits: Reports described newly diagnosed patients as having lower baseline TCR diversity than healthy donors.

The sequence derives from a human donor with classical Hodgkin lymphoma. The sequencing used CD4+ T cells from blood, collected before the fourth cycle of nivolumab. The chain combines TRBV12-5 with TRBJ2-2; TRBD1 agrees at 10 bases. The CDR3, as DNA: TGTGCTAGTGGCAAAGGACAGGGGGACACCGGGGAGCTGTTTTTT. It codes for CASGKGQGDTGELFF.